This entry is about one T cell receptor beta chain. Its target is not known. Regarding treatment: oral pan-JAK inhibitor, 5-10 mg twice daily. Peripheral blood, together with lesional scalp punch biopsies, was collected from alopecia areata patients. This sample stems from a study of CD8+ T cells in alopecia areata. The trim removed 9 bases at V and 0 bases at J, leaving 7 bases unmatched. The germline gives CDR1 SNHLY, CDR2 FYNNEI. The CDR3 covers 14 residues. Regarding the study as a whole: TCRs were shared less clearly across patients than in mice, possibly for HLA-related reasons. Many expanded lesional clones stayed in scalp and blood while on tofacitinib.

Extracted RNA was reverse transcribed into cDNA, the sequencing template. Libraries were prepared by immunoSEQ multiplex PCR; TCRdb keeps only in-frame clonotypes and omits some of them. The repertoire has over 250,000 clones, 60% of them found once; the top ten carry 0.9% to 0.95%. The source was CD4+ T cells sorted from blood, collected between weeks 51 and 54, from a patient treated with tofacitinib. The chain joins TRBV2 to TRBJ2-7; 8 bases fit TRBD1. The source is a human donor with alopecia areata. The CDR3 region has the DNA TGTGCCAGTACTGCCAGGGGGCACTCCTACGAGCAGTACTTC. Residues: CASTARGHSYEQYF.